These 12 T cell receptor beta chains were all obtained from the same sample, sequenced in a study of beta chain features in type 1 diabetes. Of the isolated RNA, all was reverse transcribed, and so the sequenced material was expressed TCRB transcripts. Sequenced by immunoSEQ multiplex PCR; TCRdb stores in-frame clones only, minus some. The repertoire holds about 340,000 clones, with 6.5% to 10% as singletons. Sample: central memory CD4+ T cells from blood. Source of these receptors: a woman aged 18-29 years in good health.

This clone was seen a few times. The CDR3 DNA follows: TGTGCCAGCAGCTTGCATCGCGGGGCTTCCTACAATGAGCAGTTCTTC. This sequence encodes CASSLHRGASYNEQFF. V usage is TRBV5-8 and J usage is TRBJ2-1, with D maybe TRBD2 (6 bases). Between the trimmed V and J ends, which lost 1 base and 1 base, there was a span of 12 bases. CDR3 length equals 16 residues. Germline CDR1 and CDR2: SGHTS and YDEGEE.

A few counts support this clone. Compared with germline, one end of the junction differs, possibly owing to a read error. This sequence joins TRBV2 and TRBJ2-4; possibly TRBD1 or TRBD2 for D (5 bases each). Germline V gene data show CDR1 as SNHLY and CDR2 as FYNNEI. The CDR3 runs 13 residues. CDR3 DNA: TGTGCCAGCAGCGAAATTCCACTAGGGTTGGGGGACTTC. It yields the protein CASSEIPLGLGDF.

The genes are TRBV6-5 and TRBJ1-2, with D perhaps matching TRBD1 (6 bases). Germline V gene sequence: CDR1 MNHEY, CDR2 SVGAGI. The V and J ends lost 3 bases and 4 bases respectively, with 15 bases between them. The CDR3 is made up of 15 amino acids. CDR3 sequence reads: CASSYIGGQIYGYTF. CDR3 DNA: TGTGCCAGCAGTTATATAGGAGGACAGATCTATGGCTACACCTTC.

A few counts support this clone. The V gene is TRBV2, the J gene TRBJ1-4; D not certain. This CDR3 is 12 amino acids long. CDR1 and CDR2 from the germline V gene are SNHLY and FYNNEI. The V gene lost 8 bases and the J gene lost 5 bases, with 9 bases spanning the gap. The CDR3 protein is CASFGRNEKLFF. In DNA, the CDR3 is TGTGCCAGCTTTGGGAGGAATGAAAAACTGTTTTTT.

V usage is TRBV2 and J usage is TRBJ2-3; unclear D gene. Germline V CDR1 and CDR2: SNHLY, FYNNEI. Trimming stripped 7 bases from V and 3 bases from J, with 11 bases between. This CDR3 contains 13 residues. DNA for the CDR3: TGTGCCAGCACCCCGACTCGGACAGATACGCAGTATTTT. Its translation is CASTPTRTDTQYF.

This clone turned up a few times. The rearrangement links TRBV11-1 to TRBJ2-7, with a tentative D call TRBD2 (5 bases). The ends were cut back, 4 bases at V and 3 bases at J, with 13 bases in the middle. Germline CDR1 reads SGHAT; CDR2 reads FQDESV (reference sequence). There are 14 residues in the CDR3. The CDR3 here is CASSSRPDFYEQYF. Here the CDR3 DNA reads TGTGCCAGCAGCTCCCGTCCGGACTTCTACGAGCAGTACTTC.

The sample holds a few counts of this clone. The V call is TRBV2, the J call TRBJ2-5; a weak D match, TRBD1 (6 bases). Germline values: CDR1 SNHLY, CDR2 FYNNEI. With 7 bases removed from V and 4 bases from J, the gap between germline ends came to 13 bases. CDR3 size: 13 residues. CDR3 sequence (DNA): TGTGCCAGCACGTCAGGGGCAGGAGAGACCCAGTACTTC. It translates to CASTSGAGETQYF.

CDR3 sequence: CSVYGTVAYEQYF. Written as DNA, the CDR3 is TGCAGCGTATATGGGACGGTTGCCTACGAGCAGTACTTC. The gene calls are TRBV29-1 and TRBJ2-7; D tentatively reads TRBD1 or TRBD2 (5 bases each). Germline loops: CDR1 SQVTM, CDR2 ANQGSEA. The CDR3 sequence is 13 residues long. V lost 6 bases to trimming and J lost 2 bases, with 14 bases between them.

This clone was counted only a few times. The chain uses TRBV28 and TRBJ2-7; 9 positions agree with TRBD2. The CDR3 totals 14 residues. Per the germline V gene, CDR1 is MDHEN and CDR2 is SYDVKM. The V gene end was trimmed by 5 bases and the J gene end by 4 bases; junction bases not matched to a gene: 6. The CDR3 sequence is CASSVSGRSYEQYF. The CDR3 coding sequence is TGTGCCAGCAGTGTAAGCGGGAGGAGTTACGAGCAGTACTTC. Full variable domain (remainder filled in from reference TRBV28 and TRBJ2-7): DVKVTQSSRYLVKRTGEKVFLECVQDMDHENMFWYRQDPGLGLRLIYFSYDVKMKEKGDIPEGYSVSREKKERFSLILESASTNQTSMYLCASSVSGRSYEQYFGPGTRLTVT.

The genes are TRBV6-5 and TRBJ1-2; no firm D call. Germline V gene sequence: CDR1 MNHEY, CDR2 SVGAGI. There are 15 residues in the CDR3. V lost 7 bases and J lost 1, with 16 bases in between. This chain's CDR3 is CASTSVNKLNYGYTF. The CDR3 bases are TGTGCCAGCACCTCAGTCAACAAACTTAACTATGGCTACACCTTC.

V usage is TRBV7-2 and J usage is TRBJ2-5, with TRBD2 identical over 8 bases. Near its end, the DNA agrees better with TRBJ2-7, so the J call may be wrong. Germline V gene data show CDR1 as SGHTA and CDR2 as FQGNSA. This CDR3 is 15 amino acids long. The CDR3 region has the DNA TGTGCCAGCAGCTTAGGAGGTAGCGGGAACTACGAGCAGTACTTC. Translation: CASSLGGSGNYEQYF.

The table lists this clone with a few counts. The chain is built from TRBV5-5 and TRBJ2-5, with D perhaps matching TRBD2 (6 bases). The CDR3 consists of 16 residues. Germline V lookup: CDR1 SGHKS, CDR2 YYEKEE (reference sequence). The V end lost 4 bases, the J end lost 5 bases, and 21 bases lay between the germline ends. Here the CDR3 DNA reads TGTGCCAGCAGCACGGGACTCCAACTGGGTCAGGAGACCCAGTACTTC. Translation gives CASSTGLQLGQETQYF.